What follows is one T cell receptor (beta chain) and its context. This sample was taken from a study of cytomegalovirus exposure and HLA in healthy donors. Amplification used 60 Vbeta primers and 13 Jbeta primers. Assay: immunoSEQ multiplex PCR; the TCRdb copy retains only in-frame clones and omits some. The repertoire holds about 150,000 clones, with roughly 85% as singletons. This TCR came from a woman younger than 35 in good health and CMV-seronegative. The sample taken for sequencing was PBMCs.

The CDR3 reads CASSAGLAPFF. The CDR3 DNA reads TGTGCCAGCAGCGCCGGACTAGCCCCGTTCTTC. The J gene is TRBJ2-1, the V gene TRBV11-3; TRBD2 aligns across 8 bases. Losses at the gene ends were 5 bases for V and 15 bases for J; bases not matched to a gene: 6. From germline, CDR1 is SGHNT and CDR2 YENEEA. This CDR3 contains 11 residues. The whole variable domain, filled in from reference TRBV11-3 and TRBJ2-1, reads EAGVVQSPRYKIIEKKQPVAFWCNPISGHNTLYWYLQNLGQGPELLIRYENEEAVDDSQLPKDRFSAERLKGVDSTLKIQPAELGDSAVYLCASSAGLAPFFGPGTRLTVL.